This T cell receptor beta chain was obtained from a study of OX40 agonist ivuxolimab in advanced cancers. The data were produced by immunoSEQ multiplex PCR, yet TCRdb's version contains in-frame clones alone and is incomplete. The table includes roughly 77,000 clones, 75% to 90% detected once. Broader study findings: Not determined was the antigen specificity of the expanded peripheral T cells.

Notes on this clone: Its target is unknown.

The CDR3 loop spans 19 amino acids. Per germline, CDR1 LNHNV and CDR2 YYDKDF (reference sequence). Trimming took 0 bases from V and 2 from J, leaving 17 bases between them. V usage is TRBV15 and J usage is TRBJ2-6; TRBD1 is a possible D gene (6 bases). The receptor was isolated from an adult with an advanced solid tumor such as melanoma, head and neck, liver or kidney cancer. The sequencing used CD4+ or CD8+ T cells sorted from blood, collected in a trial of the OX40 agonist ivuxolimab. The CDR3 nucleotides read TGTGCCACCAGCAGAGATGCAACAGGGTCCAGCGCTGGGGCCAACGTCCTGACTTTC. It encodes CATSRDATGSSAGANVLTF.